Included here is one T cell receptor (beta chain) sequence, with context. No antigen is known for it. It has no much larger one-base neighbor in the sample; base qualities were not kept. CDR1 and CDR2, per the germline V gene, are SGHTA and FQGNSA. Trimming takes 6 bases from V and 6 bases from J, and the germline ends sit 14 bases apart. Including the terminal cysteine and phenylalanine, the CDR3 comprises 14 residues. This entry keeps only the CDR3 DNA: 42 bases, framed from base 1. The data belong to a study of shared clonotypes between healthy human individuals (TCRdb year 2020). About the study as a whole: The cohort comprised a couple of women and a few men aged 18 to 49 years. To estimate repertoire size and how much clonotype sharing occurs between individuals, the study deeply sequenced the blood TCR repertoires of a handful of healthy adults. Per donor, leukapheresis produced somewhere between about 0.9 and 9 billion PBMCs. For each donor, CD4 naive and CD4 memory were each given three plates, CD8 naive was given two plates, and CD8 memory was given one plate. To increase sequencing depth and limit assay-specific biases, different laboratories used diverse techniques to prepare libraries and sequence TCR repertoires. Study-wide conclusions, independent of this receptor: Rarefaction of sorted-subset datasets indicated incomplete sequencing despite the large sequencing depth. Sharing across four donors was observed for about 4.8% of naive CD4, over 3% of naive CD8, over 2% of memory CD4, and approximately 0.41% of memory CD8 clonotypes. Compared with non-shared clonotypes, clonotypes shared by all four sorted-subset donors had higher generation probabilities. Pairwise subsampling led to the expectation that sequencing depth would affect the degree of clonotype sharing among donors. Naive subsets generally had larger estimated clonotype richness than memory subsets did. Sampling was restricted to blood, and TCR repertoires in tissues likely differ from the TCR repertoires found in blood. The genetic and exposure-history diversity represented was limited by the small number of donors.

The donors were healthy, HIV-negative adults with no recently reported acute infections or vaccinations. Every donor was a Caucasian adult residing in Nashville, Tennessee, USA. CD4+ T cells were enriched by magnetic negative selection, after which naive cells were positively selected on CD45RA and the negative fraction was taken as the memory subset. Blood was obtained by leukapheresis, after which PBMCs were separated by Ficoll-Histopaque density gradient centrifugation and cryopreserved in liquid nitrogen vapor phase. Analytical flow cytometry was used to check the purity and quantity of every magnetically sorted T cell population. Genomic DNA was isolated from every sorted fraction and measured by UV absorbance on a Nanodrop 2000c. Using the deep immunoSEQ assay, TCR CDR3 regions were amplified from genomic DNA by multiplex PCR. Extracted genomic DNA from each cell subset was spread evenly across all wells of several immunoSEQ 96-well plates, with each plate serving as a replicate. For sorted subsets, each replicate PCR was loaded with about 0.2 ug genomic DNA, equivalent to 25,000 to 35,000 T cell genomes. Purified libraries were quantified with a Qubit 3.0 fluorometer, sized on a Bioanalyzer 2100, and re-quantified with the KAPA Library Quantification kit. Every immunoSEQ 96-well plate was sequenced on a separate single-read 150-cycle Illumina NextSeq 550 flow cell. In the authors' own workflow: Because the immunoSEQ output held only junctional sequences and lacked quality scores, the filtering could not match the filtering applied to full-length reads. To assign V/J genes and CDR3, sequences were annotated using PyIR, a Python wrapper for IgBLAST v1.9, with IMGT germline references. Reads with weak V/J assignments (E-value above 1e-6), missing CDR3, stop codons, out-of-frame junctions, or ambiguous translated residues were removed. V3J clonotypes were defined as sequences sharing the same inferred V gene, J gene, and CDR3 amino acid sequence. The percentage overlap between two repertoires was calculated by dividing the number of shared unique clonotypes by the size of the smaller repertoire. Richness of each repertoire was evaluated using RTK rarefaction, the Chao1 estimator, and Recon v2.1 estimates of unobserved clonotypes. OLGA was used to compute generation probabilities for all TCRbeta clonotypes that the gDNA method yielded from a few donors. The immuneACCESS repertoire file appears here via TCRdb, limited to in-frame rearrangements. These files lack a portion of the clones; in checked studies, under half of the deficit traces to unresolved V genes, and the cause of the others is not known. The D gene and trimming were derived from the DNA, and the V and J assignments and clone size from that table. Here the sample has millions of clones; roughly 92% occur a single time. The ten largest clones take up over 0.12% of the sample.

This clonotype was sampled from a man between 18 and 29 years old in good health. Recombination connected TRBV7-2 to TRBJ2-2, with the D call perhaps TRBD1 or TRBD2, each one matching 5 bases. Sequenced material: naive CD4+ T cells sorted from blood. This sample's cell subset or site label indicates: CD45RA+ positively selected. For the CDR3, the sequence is CASSRSGAAGELFF. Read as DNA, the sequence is TGTGCCAGCAGTCGTTCCGGGGCCGCCGGGGAGCTGTTTTTT.